What follows is one TCR beta chain and its context. This clonotype was recorded at least ten times. This receptor's antigen is unknown. Per-nucleotide qualities are absent, and no much larger clonotype sits a single base away. The data belong to a study of identical twins (dated by TCRdb to the mid-2010s). About the full investigation: TCR alpha and beta repertoires from monozygotic twins, unrelated adults of various ages and cord blood were deep-sequenced to test whether fetal clonotypes persist. Replicate twin experiments were performed at different times using different library preparation protocols to rule out contamination.

The library was prepared using 5' RACE. Reads for this sample came from an Illumina HiSeq 2000. A universal primer binding site was added through template switching, and the final cDNA carried a unique molecular identifier so that TCR cDNA molecules could be counted accurately. Specific primers in the conserved constant-segment region were used to synthesize first-strand cDNA for the TCR alpha and beta chains. Each cDNA library was double barcoded, with a SMART-Mk sample barcode plus Illumina barcodes, to control for contamination. TruSeq adapter sequences and Illumina sample barcodes were added in two successive PCR steps. The Illumina HiSeq platform was used with custom primers to sequence TCR alpha and beta cDNA libraries. In the paper's pipeline: MiGEC was used to process raw reads and extract unique molecular identifiers, and MiXCR was used to find CDR3 positions. Recombination models were inferred per individual with the repgenHMM and IGoR tools using an EM algorithm. The tcR package in R was used for shared clonotype analysis, with sharing normalized by the product of cloneset sizes. Out-of-frame nonproductive sequences were analyzed to study raw recombination free of thymic and clonal selection effects. TCRdb ran its own pipeline on the public reads, namely fastp trimming at Q25 and MiXCR clone calling, and kept in-frame beta chains. Identical CDR3 protein sequences are pooled into one entry, listed with their most common genes and DNA. V and J calls and clone size were set by TCRdb, not the authors. The sample data list around 140,000 distinct CDR3 sequences, and 3% to 4% of these were observed just once. The biggest ten clones account for 8% to 8.5% of the sample.

What the work shows at the level of the full study, not this receptor alone: In monozygotic twins, out-of-frame TCR alpha sharing was systematically underestimated by recombination models, although the models agreed with sharing between unrelated individuals. Zero-insertion analyses could be partly confounded by invariant T cells such as MAIT and iNKT, though diverse VJ usage argued against such confounding for most clonotypes. Because the same donors could not be followed over many years, the conclusions relied on cross-sectional statistical analysis. Fewer insertions were carried by abundant cord blood beta clonotypes; a weaker similar trend was observed in young adult naive repertoires, while no such trend was observed in memory repertoires. The excess sharing between twins in beta out-of-frame sequences was weaker because fewer shared sequences reduced the signal-to-noise ratio. Compared with coincidental sharing between unrelated individuals, an excess of low generation-probability sequences was observed among out-of-frame TCR alpha sequences shared between twins.

Trimming leaves V shorter by 1 base and J shorter by 5 bases, with the junction holding 5 bases beyond the gene matches. For CDR1 and CDR2, the germline V gene lists SGHRS and YFSETQ. The cysteine opens and the phenylalanine closes a CDR3 of 15 amino acids. Here the CDR3 DNA is all that survives: 45 bases in frame from base 1. Every donor in the study was a healthy Caucasian. Miltenyi CD45RO+ enrichment and human naive T-cell isolation kits were used to isolate memory (CD45RO+) and naive T cells from PBMC. The receptor comes from a man between 18 and 29 years old in good health. This chain joins TRBV5-1 to TRBJ2-1; TRBD2 fits 8 bases in the junction. Sequenced input: memory T cells sorted from blood. What the cell subset or site label conveys for this sample: CD45RO+ enriched T cells. The nucleotides read TGCGCCAGCAGCTTGTTCCGGGAGGGTAACAATGAGCAGTTCTTC. It encodes CASSLFREGNNEQFF. Outside the CDR3, residues come from the reference TRBV5-1 and TRBJ2-1 proteins, so the full variable domain is: KAGVTQTPRYLIKTRGQQVTLSCSPISGHRSVSWYQQTPGQGLQFLFEYFSETQRNKGNFPGRFSGRQFSNSRSEMNVSTLELGDSALYLCASSLFREGNNEQFFGPGTRLTVL.